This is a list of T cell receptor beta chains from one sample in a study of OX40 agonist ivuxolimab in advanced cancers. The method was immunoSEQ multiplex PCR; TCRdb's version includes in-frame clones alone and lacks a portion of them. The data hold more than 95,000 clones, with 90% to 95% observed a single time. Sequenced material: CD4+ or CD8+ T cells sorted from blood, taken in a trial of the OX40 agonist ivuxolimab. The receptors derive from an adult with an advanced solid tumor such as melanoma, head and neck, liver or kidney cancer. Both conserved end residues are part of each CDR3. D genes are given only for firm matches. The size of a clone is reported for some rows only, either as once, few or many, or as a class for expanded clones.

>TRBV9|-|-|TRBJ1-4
CASAYAPGDEKLFF
TGTGCCAGCGCTTACGCCCCAGGGGATGAAAAACTGTTTTTT
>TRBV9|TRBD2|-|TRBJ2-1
CASSVAPSGNGEQFF
TGTGCCAGCAGCGTAGCGCCTAGCGGGAACGGTGAGCAGTTCTTC
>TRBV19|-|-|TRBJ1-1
CASSIEMNTEAFF
TGTGCCAGTAGTATTGAGATGAACACTGAAGCTTTCTTT
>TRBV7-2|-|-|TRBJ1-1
CASSLGVGLNTEAFF
TGTGCCAGCAGCTTAGGCGTAGGACTGAACACTGAAGCTTTCTTT
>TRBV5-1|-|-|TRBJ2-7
CASSLGQRGDEQYF
TGCGCCAGCAGCTTGGGGCAGAGAGGGGACGAGCAGTACTTC
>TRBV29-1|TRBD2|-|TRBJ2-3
CSVGDSGPETIF
TGCAGCGTGGGAGATAGCGGGCCCGAAACAATTTTT
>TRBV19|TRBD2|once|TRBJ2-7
CASSKAGGLEQYF
TGTGCCAGTAGTAAGGCGGGAGGGCTCGAGCAGTACTTC
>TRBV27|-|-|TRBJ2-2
CASSSWAGAGTGELFF
TGTGCCAGCAGTTCCTGGGCGGGGGCCGGGACCGGGGAGCTGTTTTTT
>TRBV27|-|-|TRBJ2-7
CASSYKRGGYEQYF
TGTGCCAGCAGTTACAAGAGAGGGGGCTACGAGCAGTACTTC
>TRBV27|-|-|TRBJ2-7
CASRMGLAVREQYF
TGTGCCAGCAGAATGGGGCTAGCTGTTCGCGAGCAGTACTTC
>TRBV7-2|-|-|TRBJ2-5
CASSLAEGSETQYF
TGTGCCAGCAGCTTAGCGGAGGGGTCAGAGACCCAGTACTTC
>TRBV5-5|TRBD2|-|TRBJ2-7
CASRVGGGPVTYEQYF
TGTGCCAGCAGAGTTGGCGGGGGTCCGGTCACCTACGAGCAGTACTTC
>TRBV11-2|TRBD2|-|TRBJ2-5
CASSLAWAGGGETQYF
TGTGCCAGCAGCTTAGCGTGGGCGGGAGGGGGTGAGACCCAGTACTTC
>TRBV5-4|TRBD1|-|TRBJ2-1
CASSGDRLSWGNEQFF
TGTGCCAGCAGCGGGGACAGGCTTTCTTGGGGTAATGAGCAGTTCTTC